The clone carrying this T cell receptor beta chain was seen repeatedly, ten times or more. There are 16 residues in the CDR3. V was clipped by 5 bases and J by 5 bases, with 21 bases between them. Germline V gene lookup returns CDR1 SGHTA and CDR2 FQGNSA. The sample comes from a study of T-cell reconstitution after alpha-beta-depleted transplantation in children. Researchers prepared the TCRbeta library using unique molecular identifiers, the study reports. TCRdb ran MiXCR on the PCR reads and lists one entry per CDR3 protein. The sample yields under 300,000 distinct CDR3 sequences, approximately 9.8% seen once.

The specimen was PBMCs from the stem cell graft donor, collected from the stem cell graft. The chain carries TRBV7-2 and TRBJ2-5; no clear D. The source of this sequence is a human donor who donated a stem cell graft to a child with SCID. The CDR3 here is CASSRMTAVGPETQYF. The CDR3 nucleotides read TGTGCCAGCAGCCGAATGACGGCGGTAGGGCCGGAGACCCAGTACTTC.